The T cell receptor (beta chain) under discussion was sequenced for a study of shared clonotypes between healthy human individuals. Assay: immunoSEQ multiplex PCR; the TCRdb copy retains only in-frame clones and omits some. Of hundreds of thousands of clones detected, 90% to 96% appear once; the ten largest clones hold 0.06%. Donors had no recently reported acute infections or vaccinations and were HIV-negative. The CDR3 runs 14 residues. V lost 7 bases and J lost 4, with 13 bases in between. Germline V gives CDR1 MDHEN, CDR2 SYDVKM. This clone has a single count. The origin of this receptor is a woman under 40 in good health. The chain links TRBV28 to TRBJ1-4; weak D call: TRBD1 (5 bases). What was sequenced was naive CD4+ T cells sorted from blood. The sample's subset: CD45RA+ positively selected. The CDR3 spells CASNPWGNNEKLFF. CDR3 nucleotide sequence: TGTGCCAGCAATCCGTGGGGGAATAATGAAAAACTGTTTTTT.